The next 31 T cell receptor beta chains were all read from a single sample in a study of shared clonotypes between healthy human individuals. TCRdb's copy holds only in-frame clones and misses some; the assay was immunoSEQ multiplex PCR. The data show roughly 2.4 million clones, with approximately 94% seen just once and roughly 0.13% held by the top ten. The sequencing input was naive CD4+ T cells sorted from blood. This sample's subset: CD45RA+ positively selected. The receptors derive from a man aged 18 to 30 in good health.

This chain uses TRBV10-3 with TRBJ2-2; 11 bases align to TRBD1. CDR1 is ENHRY, CDR2 SYGVKD, per germline. The junction had 4 bases not matched to a gene; V was cut back by 11 bases and J by 5 bases. This CDR3 has 13 amino acids. CDR3 amino acids: CAGGQGDTGELFF. DNA for the CDR3: TGTGCCGGGGGACAGGGGGATACCGGGGAGCTGTTTTTT.

As concerns this clone: This CDR3 is also generated by other DNA sequences in the sample. The chain carries TRBV6-6 and TRBJ2-1; D unresolved. This CDR3 region has 14 residues. V was pared by 0 bases and J by 3 bases, with 6 bases between. CDR1 MNHNY and CDR2 SVGAGI come from the germline V gene (reference sequence). The CDR3 sequence is CASSYSGSYNEQFF. The CDR3 coding sequence is TGTGCCAGCAGTTACTCAGGCAGCTACAATGAGCAGTTCTTC.

The chain uses TRBV18 and TRBJ2-7, with a tentative D call TRBD2 (5 bases). This CDR3 has 14 residues. In germline, CDR1 is KGHSH, CDR2 LQKENI. The V gene lost 1 base and the J gene lost 6 bases, with 13 bases spanning the gap. Here the CDR3 reads CASSPRNSAGEQYF. The CDR3 nucleotides are TGTGCCAGCTCACCACGGAATTCGGCGGGCGAGCAGTACTTC.

The chain carries TRBV7-2 and TRBJ2-2, with unresolved D. Germline CDR1 is SGHTA and CDR2 is FQGNSA. This CDR3 spans 14 amino acids. Trimming removed 5 bases at V and 4 bases at J, with 11 bases between. The CDR3 region is CASSGTWGTGELFF. The CDR3 DNA sequence: TGTGCCAGCAGCGGAACGTGGGGCACCGGGGAGCTGTTTTTT.

The V and J genes are TRBV18 and TRBJ2-1, with 8 bases identical to TRBD1. The trim removed 2 bases at V and 7 bases at J, leaving 16 bases unmatched. In germline, CDR1 is KGHSH, CDR2 LQKENI. CDR3 size: 18 residues. The CDR3 DNA reads as TGTGCCAGCTCACCAATGGGGACAGGATCGATTACTACTAATGAGCAGTTCTTC. The encoded protein is CASSPMGTGSITTNEQFF.

The CDR3 DNA reads as TGTGCCACCAGCGCCCGCAAGAGCGGGGGGGCTAAAATCGGGGAGCTGTTTTTT. Translation: CATSARKSGGAKIGELFF. The genes are TRBV15 and TRBJ2-2; the match to TRBD2 covers 10 bases. Germline values: CDR1 LNHNV, CDR2 YYDKDF (reference sequence). V trimming: 5 bases; J trimming: 7 bases; junction bases outside the gene matches: 16. There are 18 residues in the CDR3.

A note on this clone: Other DNA variants within this sample encode the same CDR3. The chain has TRBV7-3 and TRBJ2-3, with D hard to call. Trimming removed 2 bases at V and 1 base at J, with 4 bases between. The germline V gene has CDR1 SGHTA and CDR2 FQGTGA. This CDR3 has 13 amino acids. The DNA of the CDR3 is TGTGCCAGCAGCTTATCTCGCACAGATACGCAGTATTTT. Protein: CASSLSRTDTQYF.

The chain joins TRBV7-2 to TRBJ2-5, with D possibly being TRBD2 (7 bases). V was clipped by 6 bases and J by 4 bases, with 15 bases between them. Per the germline V gene, CDR1 is SGHTA and CDR2 is FQGNSA. The CDR3 sequence is 14 residues long. DNA for the CDR3: TGTGCCAGCAGATTAATAGGGGGGGGAGAGACCCAGTACTTC. This translates into CASRLIGGGETQYF.

The chain is built from TRBV28 and TRBJ1-5, with 7 bases matching TRBD1. CDR1 and CDR2 (germline): MDHEN, SYDVKM. The V segment lost 5 bases and the J segment 4 bases; nucleotides outside the gene matches: 20. The CDR3 is made up of 19 amino acids. CDR3 coding DNA: TGTGCCAGCAGTCACACCACGGACAGGTCAATGGGTCTAAATCAGCCCCAGCATTTT. Amino acid sequence: CASSHTTDRSMGLNQPQHF.

This clone was counted only a few times. Distinct nucleotide sequences in the sample also encode this CDR3. The chain recombines TRBV6-5 with TRBJ1-5; D ambiguous. This CDR3 is 13 amino acids long. Between the trimmed V and J ends, which lost 6 bases and 0 bases, there was a span of 6 bases. The germline gives CDR1 MNHEY, CDR2 SVGAGI. CDR3 protein: CASSRYSNQPQHF. CDR3 sequence (DNA): TGTGCCAGCAGCAGATATAGCAATCAGCCCCAGCATTTT.

The chain carries TRBV10-2 and TRBJ1-2; TRBD1 matches 7 bases. Germline values: CDR1 WSHSY, CDR2 SAAADI. The CDR3 totals 15 residues. J gave up 6 bases and V 5 bases, and 12 bases lay outside the gene matches. The CDR3 loop reads CASSTFTGTVHGYTF. CDR3 nucleotide sequence: TGCGCCAGCAGTACTTTTACCGGGACAGTCCATGGCTACACCTTC.

The chain joins TRBV7-2 to TRBJ2-3; 9 bases are a match to TRBD2. Germline assignment: CDR1 SGHTA and CDR2 FQGNSA. Trimming removed 3 bases from V and 4 bases from J; junction bases left unmatched: 5. This CDR3 spans 15 amino acids. CDR3 residues: CASSFLAGNADTQYF. CDR3 in DNA: TGTGCCAGCAGCTTCCTAGCGGGAAACGCAGATACGCAGTATTTT.

The V and J genes are TRBV5-1 and TRBJ2-2; the D gene is possibly TRBD2 (6 bases). The germline V and J ends were trimmed by 2 bases and 2 bases, with 13 bases remaining between them. CDR1 SGHRS and CDR2 YFSETQ come from the germline V gene. The CDR3 contains 16 residues. The CDR3 DNA reads as TGCGCCAGCAGCTTAGTAGGAGGGATCAACACCGGGGAGCTGTTTTTT. Residues: CASSLVGGINTGELFF.

This rearrangement joins TRBV7-2 to TRBJ2-3, with 7 bases fitting TRBD1. The CDR3 covers 15 residues. Germline V gives CDR1 SGHTA, CDR2 FQGNSA. J gave up 4 bases and V 6 bases, and 10 bases lay outside the gene matches. In nucleotides, the CDR3 is TGTGCCAGCAGTCCACAGGGGTCCGAGGCAGATACGCAGTATTTT. Translated, it gives CASSPQGSEADTQYF.

The genes are TRBV4-1 and TRBJ2-7, with D possibly being TRBD2 (6 bases). Trimming shortened V by 2 bases and J by 5 bases, and 13 bases separated the two germline ends. Germline V gene data show CDR1 as MGHRA and CDR2 as YSYEKL. The CDR3 has 14 residues. Here the CDR3 DNA reads TGCGCCAGCAGCCAACCACAGACTAGGAACGAGCAGTACTTC. Its protein product is CASSQPQTRNEQYF.

This chain links TRBV6-5 with TRBJ1-2; D might be TRBD1 (6 bases). V dropped 7 bases and J dropped 5 bases, with 17 bases sitting between them. The CDR3 sequence is 14 residues long. Germline lookup yields CDR1 MNHEY and CDR2 SVGAGI. CDR3 sequence (DNA): TGTGCCAGCACCTCAGGTGGGGGGCGGTATGGCTACACCTTC. It translates to CASTSGGGRYGYTF.

This chain links TRBV9 with TRBJ2-5; TRBD2 might be the D (5 bases). Germline V gene sequence: CDR1 SGDLS, CDR2 YYNGEE. Trimming left V 0 bases short and J 5 bases short, with 11 bases between. This CDR3 has 14 amino acids. CDR3 protein: CASSVGAEGETQYF. The DNA for the CDR3 is TGTGCCAGCAGCGTAGGGGCAGAGGGCGAGACCCAGTACTTC.

The CDR3 loop is CASSQDRGRPPNEKLFF. DNA for the CDR3: TGCGCCAGCAGCCAGGACAGGGGGCGCCCCCCTAATGAAAAACTGTTTTTT. V is TRBV4-1 and J is TRBJ1-4; 11 nucleotides agree with TRBD1. This CDR3 contains 17 residues. Germline loops: CDR1 MGHRA, CDR2 YSYEKL. With V trimmed by 3 bases and J by 3 bases, 6 bases remained unmatched.

The chain couples TRBV7-9 to TRBJ1-2; a possible D gene is TRBD1 (6 bases). The germline CDR1 and CDR2 sequences are SEHNR and FQNEAQ (reference sequence). The V and J ends lost 2 bases and 3 bases respectively, with 16 bases between them. This CDR3 has 16 amino acids. CDR3 nucleotides: TGTGCCAGCAGCTTAATTGGGGGCGTTAGGGACTATGGCTACACCTTC. Amino acid sequence: CASSLIGGVRDYGYTF.

The chain carries TRBV5-4 and TRBJ2-7; perhaps TRBD2 as D (7 bases). The CDR3 is 16 residues long. V was cut by 5 bases and J by 3 bases, with 21 bases left in between. CDR1 and CDR2 (germline): SGHNT, YYREEE (reference sequence). As DNA, the CDR3 is TGTGCCAGCAGTGGGGGGGGCATATCTCCCTACTACGAGCAGTACTTC. This translates into CASSGGGISPYYEQYF.

This chain joins TRBV6-1 and TRBJ1-5, with 7 bases aligning to TRBD1. With 6 bases clipped from V and 0 bases from J, the junction kept 5 bases outside the gene matches. The CDR3 covers 15 residues. Germline values: CDR1 MNHNS, CDR2 SASEGT. CDR3 nucleotide sequence: TGTGCCAGCAGCTCACAGGGGAATAGCAATCAGCCCCAGCATTTT. It translates to CASSSQGNSNQPQHF.

A single count supports this clone. The chain recombines TRBV9 with TRBJ1-3; D is ambiguous. Germline assignment: CDR1 SGDLS and CDR2 YYNGEE. There are 14 residues in the CDR3. Trimming removed 0 bases at V and 2 bases at J, with 6 bases between. The DNA for the CDR3 is TGTGCCAGCAGCGTAGACCACGCTGGAAACACCATATATTTT. It codes for CASSVDHAGNTIYF.

The rearrangement joins TRBV7-2 to TRBJ2-7; 7 positions agree with TRBD1. Looked up from germline, CDR1 is SGHTA and CDR2 is FQGNSA. V was clipped by 2 bases and J by 2 bases; unmatched bases: 6. CDR3 length: 15 amino acids. CDR3 nucleotides: TGTGCCAGCAGCTTACGACGGGGACAGACCTACGAGCAGTACTTC. It yields the protein CASSLRRGQTYEQYF. Full variable domain (remainder filled in from reference TRBV7-2 and TRBJ2-7): GAGVSQSPSNKVTEKGKDVELRCDPISGHTALYWYRQSLGQGLEFLIYFQGNSAPDKSGLPSDRFSAERTGGSVSTLTIQRTQQEDSAVYLCASSLRRGQTYEQYFGPGTRLTVT.

This chain uses TRBV2 with TRBJ2-5; D tentatively fits TRBD1 or TRBD2 (6 bases each). There are 16 residues in the CDR3. V was pared by 2 bases and J by 5 bases, with 18 bases between. CDR1 and CDR2 (germline): SNHLY, FYNNEI. CDR3 region: CASSEQMAGAGETQYF. Written as DNA, the CDR3 is TGTGCCAGCAGTGAACAGATGGCAGGGGCGGGGGAGACCCAGTACTTC.

The V call is TRBV4-3, the J call TRBJ1-2, with D possibly being TRBD1 (6 bases). Trimming took 8 bases from V and 2 from J, leaving 21 bases between them. Germline V gene sequence: CDR1 LGHNA, CDR2 YSLEER. The CDR3 has 16 residues. CDR3 DNA: TGCGCCAGCGGGCTGGGGACAACCAAGAAAAACTATGGCTACACCTTC. It translates to CASGLGTTKKNYGYTF.

Points on this clone: Other DNA variants within this sample encode the same CDR3. The rearrangement joins TRBV25-1 to TRBJ1-1; a weak D match, TRBD1 (5 bases). V gave up 6 bases and J gave up 4 bases, with 9 bases separating them. Looked up from germline, CDR1 is MGHDK and CDR2 is SYGVNS. The CDR3 extends over 12 amino acids. The CDR3 DNA is TGTGCCAGCAGCCGTCAGGGCACTGAAGCTTTCTTT. Protein product: CASSRQGTEAFF.

CDR3 amino acids: CASSLNQGGNEQFF. The CDR3 nucleotides are TGTGCCAGCAGCTTAAATCAGGGTGGCAATGAGCAGTTCTTC. The chain couples TRBV7-9 to TRBJ2-1; possibly TRBD1 for D (5 bases). The germline V and J ends were trimmed by 2 bases and 6 bases, with 11 bases remaining between them. CDR1 is SEHNR and CDR2 is FQNEAQ in the germline V gene (reference sequence). The CDR3 is 14 amino acids.

This chain joins TRBV6-5 and TRBJ2-1; D is perhaps TRBD1 or TRBD2 (5 bases each). CDR1 is MNHEY and CDR2 is SVGAGI in the germline V gene. The CDR3 is made up of 15 amino acids. Between the trimmed V and J ends, which lost 6 bases and 5 bases, there was a span of 17 bases. The DNA for the CDR3 is TGTGCCAGCAGCCCCGTATCCCGGGACCACAATGAGCAGTTCTTC. Encoded protein: CASSPVSRDHNEQFF.

The chain recombines TRBV5-4 with TRBJ1-1, with TRBD1 matching over 7 bases. V shed 3 bases and J 6 bases; nucleotides not matched to a gene: 8. The CDR3 has 14 amino acids. The V gene's germline CDR1 is SGHNT and CDR2 YYREEE (reference sequence). CDR3 sequence reads: CASSSETGLAEAFF. Here the CDR3 DNA reads TGTGCCAGCAGCTCCGAGACAGGGTTGGCTGAAGCTTTCTTT.

The rearrangement uses TRBV29-1 and TRBJ1-1; TRBD1 is a possible D gene (5 bases). Between the trimmed V and J ends, which lost 6 bases and 0 bases, there was a span of 11 bases. Germline V gives CDR1 SQVTM, CDR2 ANQGSEA. This CDR3 contains 13 residues. In nucleotides, the CDR3 is TGCAGCGTCGGGAGACAGCTGAACACTGAAGCTTTCTTT. Translated, it gives CSVGRQLNTEAFF. Supplemented by reference TRBV29-1 and TRBJ1-1, the full variable domain reads SAVISQKPSRDICQRGTSLTIQCQVDSQVTMMFWYRQQPGQSLTLIATANQGSEATYESGFVIDKFPISRPNLTFSTLTVSNMSPEDSSIYLCSVGRQLNTEAFFGQGTRLTVV.

This CDR3 is CASSTMGQGNTIYF. CDR3 sequence (DNA): TGTGCCAGCAGTACCATGGGACAGGGAAACACCATATATTTT. The gene calls are TRBV6-5 and TRBJ1-3; TRBD1 agrees at 7 bases. CDR1 is MNHEY, CDR2 SVGAGI, per germline. CDR3 length equals 14 residues. The trim removed 5 bases at V and 4 bases at J, leaving 5 bases unmatched.